These 14 T cell receptor beta chains were sequenced from one sample in a study. One entry per CDR3 protein, called by TCRdb with MiXCR from the RT-PCR reads. Among about 700,000 distinct CDR3 sequences listed, over 12% were seen once. Material for sequencing was memory CD4+ T cells from blood. The source of these receptors is a female donor in good health, serving as a healthy control.

In this sample, this clonotype turned up a few times. The chain links TRBV15 to TRBJ2-3, with TRBD2 identical over 13 bases. This CDR3 is 14 amino acids long. From germline, CDR1 is LNHNV and CDR2 YYDKDF (reference sequence). V lost 5 bases to trimming and J lost 5 bases; unmatched junction nucleotides: 1. CDR3 DNA sequence: TGTGCCACCAGCGGACTAGCGGGAGTAGATACGCAGTATTTT. Translation: CATSGLAGVDTQYF. Full variable domain (outside the CDR3, taken from reference TRBV15 and TRBJ2-3): DAMVIQNPRYQVTQFGKPVTLSCSQTLNHNVMYWYQQKSSQAPKLLFHYYDKDFNNEADTPDNFQSRRPNTSFCFLDIRSPGLGDTAMYLCATSGLAGVDTQYFGPGTRLTVL.

The rearrangement links TRBV10-3 to TRBJ2-1, with D hard to call. The CDR3 spans 13 residues. CDR1 is ENHRY, CDR2 SYGVKD, per germline. The ends were cut back, 4 bases at V and 4 bases at J, with 8 bases in the middle. The DNA for the CDR3 is TGTGCCATCAGTGTAAACGCATACAATGAGCAGTTCTTC. Translated: CAISVNAYNEQFF.

This rearrangement joins TRBV30 to TRBJ2-7; 12 nucleotides line up with TRBD2. Germline CDR1 and CDR2: GTSNPN and SVGIG (reference sequence). The CDR3 is made up of 14 amino acids. The V and J ends lost 5 bases and 0 bases, in that order; junction bases with no gene match: 2. CDR3 DNA: TGTGCCTGGGGACTAGCGGGATCCTCCTACGAGCAGTACTTC. Its protein is CAWGLAGSSYEQYF. Drawing the rest from reference TRBV30 and TRBJ2-7, the complete variable domain is SQTIHQWPATLVQPVGSPLSLECTVEGTSNPNLYWYRQAAGRGLQLLFYSVGIGQISSEVPQNLSASRPQDRQFILSSKKLLLSDSGFYLCAWGLAGSSYEQYFGPGTRLTVT.

The chain links TRBV6-2 or TRBV6-3 to TRBJ1-6, with D tentatively TRBD1 (5 bases). Trimming cost V 2 bases and J 0 bases, with 14 bases left between them. Germline V lookup: CDR1 MNHEY, CDR2 SVGEGT. CDR3 size: 18 residues. The CDR3 region has the DNA TGTGCCAGCAGTTACCCTCGACAGAGATCCTCCTATAATTCACCCCTCCACTTT. It is translated as CASSYPRQRSSYNSPLHF.

Ten or more counts support this clonotype. The chain links TRBV10-3 to TRBJ1-5, with TRBD1 matching 9 bases. Germline CDR1 reads ENHRY; CDR2 reads SYGVKD. V shed 5 bases and J 7 bases; nucleotides not matched to a gene: 3. The CDR3 loop spans 13 amino acids. For the CDR3, the DNA is TGTGCCATCAGTCAGGGACAGGGACAGCCCCAGCATTTT. Translation: CAISQGQGQPQHF.

CDR3 DNA: TGTGCCAGCAGGGGGGACGGCGACAATCAGCCCCAGCATTTT. It translates to CASRGDGDNQPQHF. The gene calls are TRBV12-3 or TRBV12-4 and TRBJ1-5; a possible D gene is TRBD1 (5 bases). Trimming left V 6 bases short and J 3 bases short, with 12 bases between. The CDR3 runs to 14 residues.

This clonotype was counted ten times or more. The chain couples TRBV29-1 to TRBJ1-2; no reliable D call. Germline loops: CDR1 SQVTM, CDR2 ANQGSEA. The length of the CDR3 is 11 residues. The V end lost 7 bases, the J end lost 0 bases, and 6 bases lay between the germline ends. Here the CDR3 DNA reads TGCAGCGCAGAGTCTAACTATGGCTACACCTTC. Protein sequence: CSAESNYGYTF.

V and J are TRBV6-2 or TRBV6-3 and TRBJ1-2; possible D gene TRBD1, 6 bases. The CDR3 consists of 13 residues. CDR1 and CDR2 from the germline V gene are MNHEY and SVGEGT. Trimming cost V 5 bases and J 10 bases, with 17 bases left between them. The CDR3 coding sequence is TGTGCCAGCAGTGCGTTTGAGACAGGAGACTACACCTTC. This translates into CASSAFETGDYTF.

V gene TRBV13 combines with J gene TRBJ2-1; maybe TRBD1 (6 bases). The V gene lost 5 bases and the J gene lost 5 bases, with 10 bases spanning the gap. The germline gives CDR1 PRHDT, CDR2 FYEKMQ (reference sequence). The CDR3 contains 13 residues. Written as DNA, the CDR3 is TGTGCCAGCAGCCTGGACAGACACAATGAGCAGTTCTTC. Amino acids: CASSLDRHNEQFF. The entire variable domain, with the rest obtained from reference TRBV13 and TRBJ2-1, is as follows: AAGVIQSPRHLIKEKRETATLKCYPIPRHDTVYWYQQGPGQDPQFLISFYEKMQSDKGSIPDRFSAQQFSDYHSELNMSSLELGDSALYFCASSLDRHNEQFFGPGTRLTVL.

The chain joins TRBV29-1 to TRBJ2-5; TRBD1 might be the D (5 bases). Per the germline V gene, CDR1 is SQVTM and CDR2 is ANQGSEA. The CDR3 is made up of 12 amino acids. The V gene lost 3 bases and the J gene lost 6 bases, with 11 bases spanning the gap. The CDR3 is CSVDRVGQTQYF. Written as DNA, the CDR3 is TGCAGCGTTGACAGGGTGGGTCAGACCCAGTACTTC. Full variable domain (outside the CDR3, taken from reference TRBV29-1 and TRBJ2-5): SAVISQKPSRDICQRGTSLTIQCQVDSQVTMMFWYRQQPGQSLTLIATANQGSEATYESGFVIDKFPISRPNLTFSTLTVSNMSPEDSSIYLCSVDRVGQTQYFGPGTRLLVL.

This clonotype was seen ten or more times. CDR3 loop: CASSSTTSGSYTDTQYF. The CDR3 DNA reads as TGTGCCAGCAGTTCCACAACTAGCGGTTCATACACAGATACGCAGTATTTT. V gene TRBV27 combines with J gene TRBJ2-3, with TRBD2 matching 8 bases. The CDR3 runs to 17 residues. V lost 4 bases to trimming and J lost 2 bases; unmatched junction nucleotides: 11. Germline V gene sequence: CDR1 MNHEY, CDR2 SMNVEV (reference sequence).

J is TRBJ2-1 and V is TRBV7-2, with D perhaps TRBD2 (6 bases). CDR1 and CDR2 from the germline V gene are SGHTA and FQGNSA. The CDR3 consists of 16 residues. V was shortened by 1 base and J by 8 bases, with 18 bases between the two germline ends. CDR3 coding DNA: TGTGCCAGCAGCTTAGAACTAGGGACTCGGTCCCATGAGCAGTTCTTC. Its translation: CASSLELGTRSHEQFF. The entire variable domain, with the rest obtained from reference TRBV7-2 and TRBJ2-1, is as follows: GAGVSQSPSNKVTEKGKDVELRCDPISGHTALYWYRQSLGQGLEFLIYFQGNSAPDKSGLPSDRFSAERTGGSVSTLTIQRTQQEDSAVYLCASSLELGTRSHEQFFGPGTRLTVL.

This clonotype was picked up a small number of times. This chain links TRBV20-1 with TRBJ2-5; D remains unclear. Between the trimmed V and J ends, which lost 3 bases and 2 bases, there was a span of 7 bases. The CDR3 has 12 amino acids. Germline V gene sequence: CDR1 DFQATT, CDR2 SNEGSKA (reference sequence). The CDR3 here is CSASEEQETQYF. The DNA for the CDR3 is TGCAGTGCTAGTGAAGAACAAGAGACCCAGTACTTC.

This clonotype was recorded a few times. The V gene is TRBV30, the J gene TRBJ2-7; D may be TRBD1 (5 bases). CDR1 and CDR2 from the germline V gene are GTSNPN and SVGIG (reference sequence). V was trimmed by 4 bases and J by 3 bases, leaving 7 bases between them. This CDR3 comprises 11 residues. The CDR3 protein is CAWTGIYEQYF. CDR3 nucleotide sequence: TGTGCCTGGACAGGGATCTACGAGCAGTACTTC.